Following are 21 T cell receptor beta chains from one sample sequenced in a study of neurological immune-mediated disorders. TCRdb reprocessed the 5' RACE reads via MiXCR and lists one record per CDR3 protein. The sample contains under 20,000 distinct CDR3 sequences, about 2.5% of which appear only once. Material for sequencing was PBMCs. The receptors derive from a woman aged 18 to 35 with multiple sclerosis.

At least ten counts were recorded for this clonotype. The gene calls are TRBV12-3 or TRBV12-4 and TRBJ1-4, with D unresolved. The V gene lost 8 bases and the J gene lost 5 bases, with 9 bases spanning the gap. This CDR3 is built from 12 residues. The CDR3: CASCQVNEKLFF. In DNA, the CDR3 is TGTGCCAGCTGCCAGGTGAATGAAAAACTGTTTTTT.

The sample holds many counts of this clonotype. CDR3 amino acids: CASSSLPIGRDNEQFF. CDR3 nucleotides: TGTGCCAGCAGTTCACTCCCTATTGGGAGAGACAATGAGCAGTTCTTC. V usage is TRBV6-5 and J usage is TRBJ2-1; weak D call: TRBD2 (5 bases). V lost 4 bases and J 5 bases, leaving 18 bases between the germline ends. CDR1 is MNHEY and CDR2 is SVGAGI in the germline V gene. The CDR3 totals 16 residues.

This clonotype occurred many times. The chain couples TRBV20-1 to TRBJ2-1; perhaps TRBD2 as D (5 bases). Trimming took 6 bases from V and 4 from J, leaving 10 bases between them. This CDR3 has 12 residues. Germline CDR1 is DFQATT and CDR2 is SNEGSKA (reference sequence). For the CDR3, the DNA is TGCAGTGCGGAGGAAAGGTACAATGAGCAGTTCTTC. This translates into CSAEERYNEQFF.

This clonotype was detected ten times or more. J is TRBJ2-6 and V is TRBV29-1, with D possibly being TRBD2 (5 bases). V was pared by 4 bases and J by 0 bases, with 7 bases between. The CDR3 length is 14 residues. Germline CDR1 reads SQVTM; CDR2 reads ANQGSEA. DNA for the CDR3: TGCAGCGTTGTAGGAGGCTCTGGGGCCAACGTCCTGACTTTC. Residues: CSVVGGSGANVLTF.

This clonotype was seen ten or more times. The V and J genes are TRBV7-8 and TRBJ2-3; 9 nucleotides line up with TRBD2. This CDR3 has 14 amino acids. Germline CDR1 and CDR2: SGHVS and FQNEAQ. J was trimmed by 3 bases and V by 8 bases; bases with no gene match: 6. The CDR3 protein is CASGISGSTDTQYF. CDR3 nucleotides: TGTGCCAGCGGGATTAGCGGGAGTACAGATACGCAGTATTTT.

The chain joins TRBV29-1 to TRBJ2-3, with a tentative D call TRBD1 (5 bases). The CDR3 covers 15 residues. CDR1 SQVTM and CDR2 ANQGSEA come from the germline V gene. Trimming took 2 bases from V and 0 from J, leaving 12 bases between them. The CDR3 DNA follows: TGCAGCGTTGAAAGAGGACACCCTAGCACAGATACGCAGTATTTT. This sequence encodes CSVERGHPSTDTQYF.

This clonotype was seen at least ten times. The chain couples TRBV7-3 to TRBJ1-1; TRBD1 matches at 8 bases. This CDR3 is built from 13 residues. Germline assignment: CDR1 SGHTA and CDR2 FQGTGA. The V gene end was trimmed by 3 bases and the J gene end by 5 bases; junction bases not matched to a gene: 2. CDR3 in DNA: TGTGCCAGCAGCTTGACAGGGGTGACTGAAGCTTTCTTT. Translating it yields CASSLTGVTEAFF.

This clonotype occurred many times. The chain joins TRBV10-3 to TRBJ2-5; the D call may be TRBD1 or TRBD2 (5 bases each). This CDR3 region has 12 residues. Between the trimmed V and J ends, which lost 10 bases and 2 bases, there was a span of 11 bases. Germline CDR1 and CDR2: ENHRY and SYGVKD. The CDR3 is CATGRGQETQYF. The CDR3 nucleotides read TGTGCCACGGGACGGGGACAAGAGACCCAGTACTTC.

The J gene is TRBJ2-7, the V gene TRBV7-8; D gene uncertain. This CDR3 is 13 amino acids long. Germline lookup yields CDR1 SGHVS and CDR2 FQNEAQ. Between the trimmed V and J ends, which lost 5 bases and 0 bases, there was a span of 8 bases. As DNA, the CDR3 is TGTGCCAGCAGCCCCCCAATCTCCTACGAGCAGTACGTC. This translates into CASSPPISYEQYV.

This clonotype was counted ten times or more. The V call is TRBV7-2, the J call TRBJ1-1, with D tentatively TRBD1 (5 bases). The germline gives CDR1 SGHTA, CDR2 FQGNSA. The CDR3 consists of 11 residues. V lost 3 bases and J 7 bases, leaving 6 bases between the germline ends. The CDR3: CASSFRVEAFF. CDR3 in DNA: TGTGCCAGCAGCTTCAGGGTTGAAGCTTTCTTT. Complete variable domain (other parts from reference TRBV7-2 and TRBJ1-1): GAGVSQSPSNKVTEKGKDVELRCDPISGHTALYWYRQSLGQGLEFLIYFQGNSAPDKSGLPSDRFSAERTGGSVSTLTIQRTQQEDSAVYLCASSFRVEAFFGQGTRLTVV.

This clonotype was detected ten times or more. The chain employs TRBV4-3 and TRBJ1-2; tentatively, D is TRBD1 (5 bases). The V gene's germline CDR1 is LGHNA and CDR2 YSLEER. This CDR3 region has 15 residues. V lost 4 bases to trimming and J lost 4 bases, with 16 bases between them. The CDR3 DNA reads TGCGCCAGCAGCCTGGCTGCTGGGGCTTTCTATGGCTACACCTTC. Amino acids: CASSLAAGAFYGYTF.

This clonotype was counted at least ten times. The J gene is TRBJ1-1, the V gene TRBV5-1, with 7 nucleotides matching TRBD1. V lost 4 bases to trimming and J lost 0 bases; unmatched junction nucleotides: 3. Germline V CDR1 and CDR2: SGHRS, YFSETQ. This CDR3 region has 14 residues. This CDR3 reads CASSPDRMNTEAFF. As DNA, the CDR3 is TGCGCCAGCAGCCCGGACAGGATGAACACTGAAGCTTTCTTT.

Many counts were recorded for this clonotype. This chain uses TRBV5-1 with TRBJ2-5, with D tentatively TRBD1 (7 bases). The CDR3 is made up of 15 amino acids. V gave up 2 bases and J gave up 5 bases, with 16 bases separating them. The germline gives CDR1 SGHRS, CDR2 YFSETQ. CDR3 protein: CASSFQQGRTETQYF. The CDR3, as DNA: TGCGCCAGCAGCTTTCAACAGGGGAGGACCGAGACCCAGTACTTC.

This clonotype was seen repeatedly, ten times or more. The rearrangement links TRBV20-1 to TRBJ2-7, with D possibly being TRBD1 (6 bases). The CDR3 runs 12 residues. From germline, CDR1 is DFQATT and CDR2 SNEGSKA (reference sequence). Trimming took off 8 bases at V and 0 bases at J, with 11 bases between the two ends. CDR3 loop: CSPRDNSYEQYF. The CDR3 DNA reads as TGCAGTCCTCGGGACAACTCCTACGAGCAGTACTTC.

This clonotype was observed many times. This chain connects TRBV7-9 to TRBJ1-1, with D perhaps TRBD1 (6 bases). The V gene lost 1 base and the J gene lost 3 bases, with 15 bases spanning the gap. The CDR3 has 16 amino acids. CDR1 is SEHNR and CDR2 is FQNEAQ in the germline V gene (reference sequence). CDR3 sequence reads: CASSLGFRGGDTEAFF. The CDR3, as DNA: TGTGCCAGCAGCTTAGGGTTTAGAGGGGGGGACACTGAAGCTTTCTTT.

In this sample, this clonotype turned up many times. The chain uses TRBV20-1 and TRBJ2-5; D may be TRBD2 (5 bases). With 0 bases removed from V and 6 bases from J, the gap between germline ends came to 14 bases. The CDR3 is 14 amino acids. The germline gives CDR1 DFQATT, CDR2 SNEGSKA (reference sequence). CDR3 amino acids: CSARDRTRGKTQYF. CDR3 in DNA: TGCAGTGCTAGAGATCGAACTAGAGGAAAGACCCAGTACTTC.

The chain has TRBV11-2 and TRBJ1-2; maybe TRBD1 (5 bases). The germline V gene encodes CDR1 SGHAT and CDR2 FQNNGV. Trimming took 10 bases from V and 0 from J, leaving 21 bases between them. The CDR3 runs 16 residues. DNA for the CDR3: TGTGCCACCACTTCTTTAAGGACATCCGCTAACTATGGCTACACCTTC. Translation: CATTSLRTSANYGYTF.

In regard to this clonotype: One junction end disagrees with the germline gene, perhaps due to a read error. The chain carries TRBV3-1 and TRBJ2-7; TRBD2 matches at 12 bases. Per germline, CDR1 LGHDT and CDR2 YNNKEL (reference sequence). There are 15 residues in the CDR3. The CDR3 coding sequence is TGTGTCAGCAGCCGACGGACTAGCGGGGAGGGGGAGCAGTACTTC. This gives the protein CVSSRRTSGEGEQYF.

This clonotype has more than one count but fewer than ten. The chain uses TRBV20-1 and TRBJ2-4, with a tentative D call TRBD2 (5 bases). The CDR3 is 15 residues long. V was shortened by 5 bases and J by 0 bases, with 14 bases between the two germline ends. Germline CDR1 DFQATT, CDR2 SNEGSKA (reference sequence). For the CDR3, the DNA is TGCAGTGCTTATGAAGGGAGACTAGCCAAAAACATTCAGTACTTC. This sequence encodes CSAYEGRLAKNIQYF.

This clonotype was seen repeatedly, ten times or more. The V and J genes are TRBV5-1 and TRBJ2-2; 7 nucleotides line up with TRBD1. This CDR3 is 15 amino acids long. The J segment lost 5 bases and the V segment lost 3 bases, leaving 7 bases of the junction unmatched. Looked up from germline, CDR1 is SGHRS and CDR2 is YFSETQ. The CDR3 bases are TGCGCCAGCAGCTCACGGGACAGTAGAACCGGGGAGCTGTTTTTT. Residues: CASSSRDSRTGELFF.

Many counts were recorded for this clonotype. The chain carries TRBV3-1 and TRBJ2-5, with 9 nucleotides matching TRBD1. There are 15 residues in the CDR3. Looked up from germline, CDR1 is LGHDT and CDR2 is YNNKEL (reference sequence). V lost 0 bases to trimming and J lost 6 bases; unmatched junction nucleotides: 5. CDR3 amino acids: CASSQDRDRVKTQYF. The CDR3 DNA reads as TGTGCCAGCAGCCAAGATCGGGACAGGGTAAAGACCCAGTACTTC.